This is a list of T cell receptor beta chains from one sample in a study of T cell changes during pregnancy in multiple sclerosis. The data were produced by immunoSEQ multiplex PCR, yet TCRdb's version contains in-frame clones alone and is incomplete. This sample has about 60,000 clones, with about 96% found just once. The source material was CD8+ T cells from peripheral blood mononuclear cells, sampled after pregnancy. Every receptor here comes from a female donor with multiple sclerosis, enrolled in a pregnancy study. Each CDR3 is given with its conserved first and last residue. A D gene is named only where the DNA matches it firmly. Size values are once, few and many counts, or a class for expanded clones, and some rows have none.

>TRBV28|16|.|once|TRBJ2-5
TGTGCCAGCCGTTCTTTGAATGTCGGAGGGGTACAGACCCAGTACTTC
CASRSLNVGGVQTQYF
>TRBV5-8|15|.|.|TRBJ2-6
TGTGCCAGCAGCCGGACAAACTCTGGGGCCAACGTCCTGACTTTC
CASSRTNSGANVLTF
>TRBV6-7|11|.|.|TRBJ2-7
TGTGCCAGCAGTTACGCGGGAGAGCAGTACTTC
CASSYAGEQYF
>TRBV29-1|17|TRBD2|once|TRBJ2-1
TGCAGCGTTGAAGATGGGGTGACTAGCGGGAGCCTTAATGAGCAGTTCTTC
CSVEDGVTSGSLNEQFF
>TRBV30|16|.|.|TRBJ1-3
TGTGCCGCTACCTTCGGACCACACAGGACTGGAAACACCATATATTTT
CAATFGPHRTGNTIYF
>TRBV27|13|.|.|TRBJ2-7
TGTGCCAGCAGTTTCACTGACTCCTACGAGCAGTACTTC
CASSFTDSYEQYF
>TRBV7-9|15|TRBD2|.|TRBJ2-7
TGTGCCAGCAGCTTCATTGGGGGGGATTCCCGCGAGCAGTACTTC
CASSFIGGDSREQYF
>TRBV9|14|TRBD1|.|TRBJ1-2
TGTGCCAGCAGCCCGGGACAGGGCGGCTATGGCTACACCTTC
CASSPGQGGYGYTF
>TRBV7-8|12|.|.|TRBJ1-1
TGTGCCAGCAGCTTAAAGGGGGATGAAGCTTTCTTT
CASSLKGDEAFF
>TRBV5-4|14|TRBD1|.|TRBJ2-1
TGTGCCAGCAACGCCGGGACAGGGGGGAATGAGCAGTTCTTC
CASNAGTGGNEQFF
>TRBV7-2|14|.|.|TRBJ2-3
TGTGCCGGCGCGGAGGCGACTTGGGCAGATACGCAGTATTTT
CAGAEATWADTQYF
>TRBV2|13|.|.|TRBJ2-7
TGTGCCAGCAGTGACCCTAGCTCCTACGAGCAGTACTTC
CASSDPSSYEQYF
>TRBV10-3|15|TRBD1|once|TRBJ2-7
TGTGCCATCAGGGAGGGACAGGGGAGCTCCTACGAGCAGTACTTC
CAIREGQGSSYEQYF
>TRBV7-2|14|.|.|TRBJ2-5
TGTGCCAGCAGCTTACTTGGGGGGCAAGAGACCCAGTACTTC
CASSLLGGQETQYF
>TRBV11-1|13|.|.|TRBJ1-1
TGTGCCAGCAGTTTCAGGGAGAACACTGAAGCTTTCTTT
CASSFRENTEAFF
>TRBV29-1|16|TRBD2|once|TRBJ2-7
TGCAGCGTTGAAGAGTGGAGGACTAGCGGGACCTACGAGCAGTACTTC
CSVEEWRTSGTYEQYF
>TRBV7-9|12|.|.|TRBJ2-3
TGTGCCAGCAGCTTATTAGCGGATACGCAGTATTTT
CASSLLADTQYF
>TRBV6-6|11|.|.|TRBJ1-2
TGTGCCAGCAGTTATGGTCTAGGCTACACCTTC
CASSYGLGYTF
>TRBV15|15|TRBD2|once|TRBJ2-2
TGTGCCACCAGGCGGGGGGGATCTAAGACCGGGGAGCTGTTTTTT
CATRRGGSKTGELFF
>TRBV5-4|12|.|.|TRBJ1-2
TGTGCCACCCGGAGGCCCCTCTATGGCTACACCTTC
CATRRPLYGYTF
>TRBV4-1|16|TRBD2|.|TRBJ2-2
TGCGCCAGCAGCCAGGGGGCGGGAGGGAACACCGGGGAGCTGTTTTTT
CASSQGAGGNTGELFF
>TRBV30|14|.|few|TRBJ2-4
TGTGCCTGGAGCCCCTTGTCGGCCAAAAACATTCAGTACTTC
CAWSPLSAKNIQYF
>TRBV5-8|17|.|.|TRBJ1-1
TGTGCCAGTCTGCCCTCTCCATACCTGAGACTGAGCACTGAAGCTTTCTTT
CASLPSPYLRLSTEAFF
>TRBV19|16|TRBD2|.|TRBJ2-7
TGTGCCAGAAGTCCCCTACTAGCGGATTACTCCTACGAGCAGTACTTC
CARSPLLADYSYEQYF
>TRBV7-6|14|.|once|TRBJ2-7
TGTGCCAGCAGCTTAGCTATCGGTACCTACGAGCAGTACTTC
CASSLAIGTYEQYF
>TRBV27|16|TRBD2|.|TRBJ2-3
TGTGCCAGCAGTTTCGCACTAGCGGGAGGGCCAGATACGCAGTATTTT
CASSFALAGGPDTQYF
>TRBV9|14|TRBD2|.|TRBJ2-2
TGTGCCAGCGGCGGGGGGGTTTTGGCCGGGGAGCTGTTTTTT
CASGGGVLAGELFF
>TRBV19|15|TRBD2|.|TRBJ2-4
TGTGCCAGTAGTTTCCCGGGGGGAAAGGAAAACATTCAGTACTTC
CASSFPGGKENIQYF
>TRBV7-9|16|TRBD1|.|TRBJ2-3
TGTGCCAGCAGCTTAGCGCCGACAGGGAGCACAGATACGCAGTATTTT
CASSLAPTGSTDTQYF
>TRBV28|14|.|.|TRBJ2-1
TGTGCCAGCAGTTTGGGGCCCTCCTACAATGAGCAGTTCTTC
CASSLGPSYNEQFF
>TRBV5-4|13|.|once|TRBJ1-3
TGTGCCAGCAGCTCTCCCCCAGGGGACACCATATATTTT
CASSSPPGDTIYF